Listed here are 13 T cell receptor beta chains from one sample, sequenced in a study of Ad26.COV2.S vaccination and SARS-CoV-2 variants. As to treatment: around 19 received Ad26.COV2.S at low or high dose, single or two shots; several received placebo; per-sample allocation not given. After the first vaccine or placebo injection, samples were drawn on day 63. Clones were read by immunoSEQ multiplex PCR, and TCRdb kept only the in-frame ones, dropping some. Here the sample spans a few hundred thousand clones, 85% to 90% being singletons. The material sequenced was peripheral blood, taken in a trial of Ad26.COV2.S vaccine versus placebo. Receptor source: a person aged 18 to 59 who received the Ad26.COV2.S COVID-19 vaccine or a placebo.

The rearrangement links TRBV15 to TRBJ1-1; D is perhaps TRBD1 (5 bases). The CDR3 contains 16 residues. From germline, CDR1 is LNHNV and CDR2 YYDKDF (reference sequence). V gave up 5 bases and J gave up 0 bases, with 16 bases separating them. The CDR3 bases are TGTGCCACCAGCCCACGCCGACAGATCTTGAACACTGAAGCTTTCTTT. It yields the protein CATSPRRQILNTEAFF.

The chain couples TRBV7-2 to TRBJ2-5, with D possibly being TRBD1 or TRBD2 (5 bases each). The V end lost 6 bases, the J end lost 0 bases, and 14 bases lay between the germline ends. CDR3 length equals 15 residues. The germline gives CDR1 SGHTA, CDR2 FQGNSA. The CDR3 here is CASRTAGTHQETQYF. Written as DNA, the CDR3 is TGTGCCAGCAGGACTGCCGGGACGCACCAAGAGACCCAGTACTTC.

The J gene is TRBJ1-2, the V gene TRBV4-1; 10 bases match TRBD1. Germline CDR1 reads MGHRA; CDR2 reads YSYEKL. V gave up 3 bases and J gave up 0 bases; unmatched junction bases: 7. The CDR3 loop spans 17 amino acids. For the CDR3, the DNA is TGCGCCAGCAGCCAGGCGGGACAGGGGATGGCTAACTATGGCTACACCTTC. Translation gives CASSQAGQGMANYGYTF.

The rearrangement uses TRBV9 and TRBJ2-2, with D perhaps TRBD2 (6 bases). V lost 4 bases, J lost 1 base, and 8 bases lay in between. The CDR3 totals 14 residues. Germline V lookup: CDR1 SGDLS, CDR2 YYNGEE. The CDR3 bases are TGTGCCAGCAGCCACGGGGGGAACACCGGGGAGCTGTTTTTT. This sequence encodes CASSHGGNTGELFF.

The chain couples TRBV10-3 to TRBJ1-6; maybe TRBD1 (6 bases). V gave up 5 bases and J gave up 6 bases, with 14 bases separating them. The CDR3 covers 15 residues. CDR1 and CDR2 from the germline V gene are ENHRY and SYGVKD. CDR3: CAISLGQKGNSPLHF. The CDR3 DNA follows: TGTGCCATCAGTCTCGGACAGAAGGGTAATTCACCCCTCCACTTT.

The rearrangement joins TRBV28 to TRBJ2-5, with D possibly matching TRBD2 (6 bases). CDR3 size: 12 residues. V lost 7 bases, J lost 3 bases, and 9 bases lay in between. CDR1 is MDHEN and CDR2 is SYDVKM in the germline V gene. In nucleotides, the CDR3 is TGTGCCAGCACCCCGGGGGAAGAGACCCAGTACTTC. Its protein is CASTPGEETQYF.

This chain uses TRBV6-5 with TRBJ2-1; D may be TRBD1 (5 bases). Trimming pared 6 bases from V and 4 bases from J, leaving 10 bases between. This CDR3 comprises 13 residues. CDR1 MNHEY and CDR2 SVGAGI come from the germline V gene. DNA for the CDR3: TGTGCCAGCAGCCCGGACAAATACAATGAGCAGTTCTTC. Protein: CASSPDKYNEQFF.

The chain joins TRBV29-1 to TRBJ1-1; tentative D call: TRBD1 (5 bases). Trimming left V 8 bases short and J 4 bases short, with 17 bases between. This CDR3 has 13 amino acids. Germline assignment: CDR1 SQVTM and CDR2 ANQGSEA. The CDR3 here is CSLHTGTFTEAFF. The CDR3 DNA reads as TGCAGCCTTCATACCGGGACTTTCACTGAAGCTTTCTTT.

This chain connects TRBV2 to TRBJ2-7; 7 bases fit TRBD1. Per germline, CDR1 SNHLY and CDR2 FYNNEI. This CDR3 comprises 13 residues. The ends lost 8 bases at V and 4 bases at J; junction bases unmatched: 8. The CDR3, as DNA: TGTGCCAGCCATCGGCAGGGGGTGTACGAGCAGTACTTC. Its protein product is CASHRQGVYEQYF.

The CDR3 sequence: CASSLLGAGDTQYF. CDR3 DNA: TGCGCCAGCAGCTTGCTTGGGGCGGGAGATACGCAGTATTTT. The chain employs TRBV5-1 and TRBJ2-3, with D perhaps given as TRBD1 or TRBD2 (5 bases each). Trimming removed 1 base at V and 5 bases at J, with 11 bases between. The CDR3 covers 14 residues. Per the germline V gene, CDR1 is SGHRS and CDR2 is YFSETQ.

The genes are TRBV7-2 and TRBJ2-3; the match to TRBD2 covers 12 bases. The V gene's germline CDR1 is SGHTA and CDR2 FQGNSA. The CDR3 extends over 16 amino acids. J was trimmed by 0 bases and V by 5 bases; bases with no gene match: 3. Written as DNA, the CDR3 is TGTGCCAGCAGCGACGGACTAGCGGGGAGCACAGATACGCAGTATTTT. Its translation is CASSDGLAGSTDTQYF. Looking up the rest from reference TRBV7-2 and TRBJ2-3 gives the full variable domain: GAGVSQSPSNKVTEKGKDVELRCDPISGHTALYWYRQSLGQGLEFLIYFQGNSAPDKSGLPSDRFSAERTGGSVSTLTIQRTQQEDSAVYLCASSDGLAGSTDTQYFGPGTRLTVL.

Comments on this clone: Other DNA sequences of this sample code for an identical CDR3. The CDR3 DNA reads as TGTGCCAGCAGTCCCCGGACAGGGGGGTACGAGCAGTACTTC. Protein product: CASSPRTGGYEQYF. The chain joins TRBV6-5 to TRBJ2-7; 10 nucleotides line up with TRBD1. Germline CDR1 is MNHEY and CDR2 is SVGAGI. The CDR3 contains 14 residues. The J segment lost 4 bases and the V segment lost 5 bases, leaving 5 bases of the junction unmatched.

To note about this clone: The junction differs from germline at one of its ends, possibly a read error. The V gene is TRBV10-3, the J gene TRBJ1-1, with D possibly being TRBD1 (6 bases). The CDR3 extends over 14 amino acids. The germline CDR1 and CDR2 sequences are ENHRY and SYGVKD. DNA of the CDR3: TGTGCCATCAATGAGCAGGGGCAGGGCACTGAAGCTTTCTTT. Its protein product is CAINEQGQGTEAFF.